Ten or more counts support the clone carrying this T cell receptor (beta chain). No antigen is known for it. These data belong to a study of spatial heterogeneity in lung cancer. Overall study results and limits: The study found ubiquitous expanded tumor TCRs in blood more at resection than follow-up.

Unique molecular identifiers tagged every individual TCR cDNA molecule. TCRdb reanalysed the 5' RACE reads using MiXCR and keeps one entry per CDR3 protein. Among tens of thousands of distinct CDR3 sequences, 5.5% to 7.5% were seen once, and the ten largest hold over 11%. The CDR3 loop spans 16 amino acids. V was clipped by 2 bases and J by 4 bases, with 17 bases between them. Germline lookup yields CDR1 SNHLY and CDR2 FYNNEI. As for time point: sample taken at primary tumor resection. The donors, about 78 patients with untreated early-stage non-small cell lung cancer, provided the samples. Unsorted samples of tumor, nontumor lung or frozen PBMC had their whole RNA sequenced.

The V gene is TRBV2, the J gene TRBJ1-2, with D perhaps TRBD1 (5 bases). This receptor was identified in a male donor with early-stage non-small cell lung cancer. This material consisted of PBMCs, taken at surgery. The CDR3 DNA follows: TGTGCCAGCAGTGAACAGGGTTTAAGTGGGCTCTATGGCTACACCTTC. Translated, it gives CASSEQGLSGLYGYTF.